This T cell receptor (beta chain) was sequenced in a study of blood T cells in healthy people across ages. Study-wide findings and caveats: A roughly linear fall in TCR beta diversity per million T cells was seen with increasing age. Comparison with aged donors showed that long-lived donors had more naive CD4+ cells and higher diversity.

Combining a sample-barcoded 5' primer with a J-beta primer mix, a second PCR ran for roughly 7 to 11 cycles. Template switching added a 12-random-nucleotide identifier to every cDNA molecule. Using its own MiXCR run on the 5' RACE reads, TCRdb lists one record per CDR3 protein. The sample holds 1.5 million to 1.9 million distinct CDR3 sequences; approximately 42% are singletons and the top ten take about 4%. V gave up 5 bases and J gave up 4 bases, with 16 bases separating them. The CDR3 spans 15 residues. Per the germline V gene, CDR1 is MNHEY and CDR2 is SMNVEV (reference sequence). Concerning this clonotype itself: Its antigen is unidentified.

The chain is built from TRBV27 and TRBJ2-3, with D perhaps TRBD1 (5 bases). The source is a woman under 30 in good health. Sequenced sample: blood. The CDR3, as DNA: TGTGCCAGCAGTCCAAAACAGGTTAAGGCAGATACGCAGTATTTT. Translation gives CASSPKQVKADTQYF.